The 5 T cell receptor beta chains in this list originate from one sample, sequenced in a study of blood T cell repertoires in COVID-19. Method: immunoSEQ multiplex PCR; TCRdb's copy keeps in-frame clones and lacks some. The sample yields over 100,000 clones, about four fifths seen once. Sequenced material: peripheral blood. These receptors were taken from a woman in her sixties with acute or convalescent COVID-19.

The V and J genes are TRBV6-4 and TRBJ1-2; 8 nucleotides agree with TRBD1. J gave up 5 bases and V 2 bases, and 7 bases lay outside the gene matches. Germline assignment: CDR1 MRHNA and CDR2 SNTAGT. The CDR3 is 15 amino acids. CDR3 nucleotide sequence: TGTGCCAGCAGTGACGTGGCAGGGGGCGCGTATGGCTACACCTTC. Translating it yields CASSDVAGGAYGYTF.

This clone was found many times. This chain joins TRBV6-1 and TRBJ2-7; TRBD1 matches 7 bases. This CDR3 spans 16 amino acids. After removal of 4 bases from V and 0 bases from J, the junction contained 9 bases not matched to a gene. The V gene's germline CDR1 is MNHNS and CDR2 SASEGT. The DNA of the CDR3 is TGTGCCAGCAGTGGCCGAGGGACAGAGAGCTCCTACGAGCAGTACGTC. Amino acids: CASSGRGTESSYEQYV.

The genes are TRBV6-2 or TRBV6-3 and TRBJ2-7, with 8 bases that match TRBD2. The trim removed 5 bases at V and 0 bases at J, leaving 3 bases unmatched. There are 14 residues in the CDR3. From germline, CDR1 is MNHEY and CDR2 SVGEGT. CDR3 sequence reads: CASSEGTSSYEQYF. CDR3 in DNA: TGTGCCAGCAGTGAGGGGACTAGCTCCTACGAGCAGTACTTC.

V usage is TRBV19 and J usage is TRBJ2-2, with 9 nucleotides matching TRBD1. Losses at the gene ends were 6 bases for V and 5 bases for J; bases not matched to a gene: 10. The CDR3 sequence is 16 residues long. Germline V lookup: CDR1 LNHDA, CDR2 SQIVND (reference sequence). The CDR3 DNA sequence: TGTGCCAGTAGCCATTACAGGGGGCGAAGGACCGGGGAGCTGTTTTTT. It specifies CASSHYRGRRTGELFF.

The V gene is TRBV24-1, the J gene TRBJ1-5; a possible D gene is TRBD1 (6 bases). Per germline, CDR1 KGHDR and CDR2 SFDVKD. V gave up 7 bases and J gave up 6 bases, with 6 bases separating them. The CDR3 has 11 amino acids. This chain's CDR3 is CATRGGQPQHF. The CDR3 bases are TGTGCCACCAGAGGGGGTCAGCCCCAGCATTTT.